This T cell receptor (beta chain) is drawn from a study of blood T cell repertoires in COVID-19. Study-level information: Sites across the United States, Italy and Spain contributed samples from acute and convalescent COVID-19.

Assay: immunoSEQ multiplex PCR; the TCRdb copy retains only in-frame clones and omits some. Of 300,000 or so clones listed, 87% were seen once; the top ten hold about 1.4%. The V end lost 2 bases, the J end lost 2 bases, and 17 bases lay between the germline ends. CDR1 KGHSH and CDR2 LQKENI come from the germline V gene. The CDR3 has 17 amino acids. The source material was peripheral blood. The chain joins TRBV18 to TRBJ2-3, with D possibly TRBD2 on 5 matching bases. This sequence originates from a woman in her thirties or forties who had recovered from COVID-19. In DNA, the CDR3 is TGTGCCAGCTCACCAGGGAGCGGTCTACAACACACAGATACGCAGTATTTT. Its protein product is CASSPGSGLQHTDTQYF.